The source of this T cell receptor beta chain is a study of blood T cell repertoires in COVID-19. The CDR3 totals 15 residues. The ends were cut back, 1 base at V and 2 bases at J, with 12 bases in the middle. Germline lookup yields CDR1 SGHKS and CDR2 YYEKEE (reference sequence). Here immunoSEQ multiplex PCR was the method, and the copy in TCRdb shows in-frame clones only, minus some. Here the sample spans a few hundred thousand clones, 70% to 90% being singletons. Material for sequencing was PBMCs or T cells enriched from blood (not recorded which). This TCR was sampled from a man younger than 40 who had recovered from COVID-19. J is TRBJ2-5 and V is TRBV5-5; perhaps TRBD1 as D (5 bases). The CDR3 sequence: CASSLLAGLQETQYF. The CDR3 DNA follows: TGTGCCAGCAGCTTGTTAGCAGGGTTACAAGAGACCCAGTACTTC.